Listed here is a single T cell receptor (beta chain). Antigen unknown. The data were taken from a study of shared clonotypes between healthy human individuals. General observations from the study: Limited genetic and exposure-history diversity came from having few donors. It was anticipated that sequencing depth would influence how many clonotypes donors shared. Roughly 5% of naive CD4 clonotypes were common to several donors.

Per the study methods: Without quality scores, immunoSEQ junctional reads could not be filtered like full-length reads. Sequencing used immunoSEQ multiplex PCR; TCRdb keeps in-frame clones, though not all of them. The V and J calls and clone size were taken over from that table, and D and trimming were inferred from the DNA. The sample consists of about 2.2 million clones, over 85% of them appearing once. CDR1 MNHEY and CDR2 SMNVEV come from the germline V gene (reference sequence). This CDR3 spans 14 amino acids. Losses at the gene ends were 5 bases for V and 4 bases for J; bases not matched to a gene: 8. The naive CD8 subset, CD45RO-negative cells positively selected for CCR7, excluded terminally differentiated effector memory CD45RA+ cells.

Sequenced material: naive CD8+ T cells from PBMCs. The sequence was obtained from a man aged 18 to 30 in good health. Some clones in this sample may be carry-over from other donors' samples. J is TRBJ2-7 and V is TRBV27, with TRBD1 matching over 7 bases. The CDR3 DNA reads as TGTGCCAGCAGTGAGAGAGGGGGCACGTACGAGCAGTACTTC. Amino acid sequence: CASSERGGTYEQYF.